This T cell receptor (beta chain) appears in the sequencing data of a study of control samples from healthy donors and cancer patients. Germline V gene data show CDR1 as SGHTA and CDR2 as FQGNSA. The CDR3 consists of 13 residues. Trimming pared 1 base from V and 8 bases from J, leaving 9 bases between. The data were produced by immunoSEQ multiplex PCR, yet TCRdb's version contains in-frame clones alone and is incomplete. The sample consists of 120,000 to 150,000 clones, approximately 92% of them appearing once. The receptor comes from a man aged 30 to 39 in good health. V usage is TRBV7-2 and J usage is TRBJ2-1; D not resolved. Sequencing was done on a sample of blood. CDR3 in DNA: TGTGCCAGCAGCTTAGAAGTGGGCGATGAGCAGTTCTTC. Its translation is CASSLEVGDEQFF.